This T cell receptor (beta chain) emerged from a study of OX40 agonist ivuxolimab in advanced cancers. Study observations and caveats: Expanded clones were, on average, more numerous among CD8+ T cells than CD4+. The study did not work out the antigen specificity of the expanded peripheral T cells.

Germline V gene sequence: CDR1 SGHAT, CDR2 FQNNGV. The CDR3 sequence is 15 residues long. After removal of 1 base from V and 0 bases from J, the junction contained 3 bases not matched to a gene. Profiling relied on immunoSEQ multiplex PCR, and the TCRdb table lists in-frame clones only, not all of them. The sample has some 84,000 clones, around 92% seen once. Blood specimens came from baseline, cycle 4 day 1, and cycle 7 day 1. As concerns this clone: Its antigen is unidentified.

The receptor was derived from an adult with an advanced solid tumor such as melanoma, head and neck, liver or kidney cancer. This chain joins TRBV11-2 and TRBJ2-7; 7 bases are shared with TRBD1. Sequenced material: CD4+ or CD8+ T cells sorted from blood, taken in a trial of the OX40 agonist ivuxolimab. CDR3 nucleotides: TGTGCCAGCAGCTTAGGTCGGGACAGCTCCTACGAGCAGTACTTC. Translating it yields CASSLGRDSSYEQYF. The full variable domain, its missing parts supplied by reference TRBV11-2 and TRBJ2-7, is EAGVAQSPRYKIIEKRQSVAFWCNPISGHATLYWYQQILGQGPKLLIQFQNNGVVDDSQLPKDRFSAERLKGVDSTLKIQPAKLEDSAVYLCASSLGRDSSYEQYFGPGTRLTVT.